One and the same sample provided the 15 T cell receptor beta chains below, sequenced in a study of blood T cell repertoires in COVID-19. This table comes from immunoSEQ multiplex PCR, and its TCRdb copy is limited to in-frame clones, with some not included. The data contain roughly 15,000 clones, roughly 79% of them singletons. Sequenced input: peripheral blood. Receptor source: a man between 60 and 75 years old with acute or convalescent COVID-19.

The chain links TRBV27 to TRBJ1-1; 7 bases align to TRBD1. Trimming removed 5 bases from V and 0 bases from J; junction bases left unmatched: 6. The CDR3 length is 15 residues. Germline V gene lookup returns CDR1 MNHEY and CDR2 SMNVEV (reference sequence). In DNA form, the CDR3 reads TGTGCCAGCAGTGCCGGCGACAGGGTGAACACTGAAGCTTTCTTT. Translated: CASSAGDRVNTEAFF.

The rearrangement uses TRBV19 and TRBJ1-3; 10 positions agree with TRBD1. Trimming at V came to 4 bases and at J to 8 bases, leaving 8 bases not matched to a gene. The CDR3 totals 15 residues. CDR1 and CDR2 from the germline V gene are LNHDA and SQIVND (reference sequence). CDR3 DNA: TGTGCCAGTAGTAGCCCTCGACAGGGGGCACACACCATATATTTT. It encodes CASSSPRQGAHTIYF.

The chain couples TRBV20-1 to TRBJ2-3, with D maybe TRBD1 (5 bases). V gave up 3 bases and J gave up 2 bases, with 12 bases separating them. The CDR3 has 14 residues. Germline V gene data show CDR1 as DFQATT and CDR2 as SNEGSKA (reference sequence). CDR3 nucleotides: TGCAGTGCTAGTACAGGAGACAACACAGATACGCAGTATTTT. Protein sequence: CSASTGDNTDTQYF.

This sequence joins TRBV6-5 and TRBJ2-7; tentative D call: TRBD1 (5 bases). Germline CDR1 MNHEY, CDR2 SVGAGI. The V end was cut by 4 bases, the J end by 10 bases, with 17 bases between. The CDR3 runs 13 residues. The CDR3 DNA reads TGTGCCAGCAGTTCAGGGTTTGGGTACGGCCAGTACTTC. Translated: CASSSGFGYGQYF.

V is TRBV5-1 and J is TRBJ1-6; D is undetermined. Germline V CDR1 and CDR2: SGHRS, YFSETQ. The CDR3 runs 13 residues. Trimming removed 0 bases at V and 10 bases at J, with 8 bases between. CDR3: CASSLDGISPLHF. The CDR3, as DNA: TGCGCCAGCAGCTTGGACGGGATATCACCCCTCCACTTT.

This clone was seen only a few times. This chain joins TRBV6-5 and TRBJ2-7, with 8 positions matching TRBD1. V dropped 6 bases and J dropped 2; count of bases not matched to a gene: 9. CDR1 is MNHEY and CDR2 is SVGAGI in the germline V gene. CDR3 length equals 15 residues. The CDR3: CASRPDRGETYEQYF. The DNA of the CDR3 is TGTGCCAGCAGACCTGACAGGGGAGAGACCTACGAGCAGTACTTC.

The V gene is TRBV5-1, the J gene TRBJ1-2; 9 bases are shared with TRBD1. This CDR3 spans 15 amino acids. CDR1 is SGHRS and CDR2 is YFSETQ in the germline V gene. J gave up 5 bases and V 4 bases, and 9 bases lay outside the gene matches. This CDR3 is CASSVQQGARYGYTF. For the CDR3, the DNA is TGCGCCAGCAGCGTACAACAGGGGGCCCGGTATGGCTACACCTTC.

The V call is TRBV7-2, the J call TRBJ2-7; possible D gene TRBD1, 6 bases. CDR1 and CDR2 from the germline V gene are SGHTA and FQGNSA. The germline V and J ends were trimmed by 3 bases and 0 bases, with 9 bases remaining between them. This CDR3 spans 14 amino acids. CDR3 sequence reads: CASSFQGSSYEQYF. The CDR3 DNA sequence: TGTGCCAGCAGCTTTCAGGGGAGCTCCTACGAGCAGTACTTC.

The V call is TRBV2, the J call TRBJ2-7; 7 bases are shared with TRBD2. This CDR3 has 14 residues. The V gene's germline CDR1 is SNHLY and CDR2 FYNNEI. V gave up 4 bases and J gave up 3 bases; unmatched junction bases: 6. CDR3 coding DNA: TGTGCCAGCAGTGTAGGCGGGAGTTTCTACGAGCAGTACTTC. Translation: CASSVGGSFYEQYF.

This clone has only a few counts. V is TRBV27 and J is TRBJ2-7; D perhaps matches TRBD2 (6 bases). The V gene's germline CDR1 is MNHEY and CDR2 SMNVEV (reference sequence). Deletions cut 10 bases from V and 3 bases from J, with 16 bases between. The CDR3 length is 13 residues. The CDR3 DNA reads TGTGCCACCTCACTAGCCCCAGGCTACGAGCAGTACTTC. It translates to CATSLAPGYEQYF.

This clone appeared a single time. The rearrangement joins TRBV2 to TRBJ2-1; 7 nucleotides align to TRBD1. Germline lookup yields CDR1 SNHLY and CDR2 FYNNEI. V dropped 2 bases and J dropped 5; count of bases not matched to a gene: 9. This CDR3 has 16 residues. The CDR3 reads CASSEPTGEMDNEQFF. The CDR3 DNA reads as TGTGCCAGCAGTGAACCCACAGGGGAGATGGACAATGAGCAGTTCTTC.

This chain joins TRBV27 and TRBJ2-1; 10 bases fit TRBD2. Germline V gene lookup returns CDR1 MNHEY and CDR2 SMNVEV (reference sequence). The CDR3 covers 15 residues. V dropped 0 bases and J dropped 9; count of bases not matched to a gene: 5. DNA for the CDR3: TGTGCCAGCAGTTTATCGGGGACTAGCGTTGTTGAGCAGTTCTTC. This codes for CASSLSGTSVVEQFF.

This CDR3 reads CASSYTDSWYGYTF. The CDR3 DNA follows: TGTGCCAGCAGTTACACTGACTCATGGTATGGCTACACCTTC. The chain combines TRBV6-5 with TRBJ1-2; no clear D gene. The germline V gene encodes CDR1 MNHEY and CDR2 SVGAGI. Trimming removed 2 bases from V and 5 bases from J, with 12 bases in between. CDR3 length equals 14 residues.

This clone turned up a few times. This chain joins TRBV4-3 and TRBJ1-2, with D unclear. Trimming took off 0 bases at V and 5 bases at J, with 10 bases between the two ends. Germline V gene data show CDR1 as LGHNA and CDR2 as YSLEER. CDR3 length: 14 amino acids. CDR3 region: CASSQEGGKYGYTF. The CDR3 coding sequence is TGCGCCAGCAGCCAAGAAGGCGGAAAATATGGCTACACCTTC.

The J gene is TRBJ2-6, the V gene TRBV3-1 (or the pseudogene TRBV3-2); weak D call: TRBD1 (6 bases). There are 17 residues in the CDR3. Trimming removed 2 bases at V and 0 bases at J, with 11 bases between. CDR1 is LGHDT, CDR2 YNNKEL, per germline (reference sequence). The CDR3 DNA follows: TGTGCCAGCAGCCAACCTGGACAGTCCTCTGGGGCCAACGTCCTGACTTTC. The encoded protein is CASSQPGQSSGANVLTF.